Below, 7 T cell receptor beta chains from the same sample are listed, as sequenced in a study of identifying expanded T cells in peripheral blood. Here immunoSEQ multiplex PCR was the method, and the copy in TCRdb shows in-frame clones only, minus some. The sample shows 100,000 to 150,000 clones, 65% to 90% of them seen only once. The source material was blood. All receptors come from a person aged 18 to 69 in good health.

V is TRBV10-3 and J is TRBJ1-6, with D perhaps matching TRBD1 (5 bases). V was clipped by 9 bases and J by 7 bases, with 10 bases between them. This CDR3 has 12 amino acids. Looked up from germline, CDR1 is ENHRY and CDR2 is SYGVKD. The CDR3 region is CAIQGSNSPLHF. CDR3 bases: TGTGCCATTCAGGGATCGAATTCACCCCTCCACTTT.

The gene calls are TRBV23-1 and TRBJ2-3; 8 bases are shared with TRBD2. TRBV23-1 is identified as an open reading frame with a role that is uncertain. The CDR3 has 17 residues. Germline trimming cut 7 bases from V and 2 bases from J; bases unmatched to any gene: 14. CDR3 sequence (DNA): TGCGCCAGCACCCTTACCCTACTAGCGGAGACCACAGATACGCAGTATTTT. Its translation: CASTLTLLAETTDTQYF.

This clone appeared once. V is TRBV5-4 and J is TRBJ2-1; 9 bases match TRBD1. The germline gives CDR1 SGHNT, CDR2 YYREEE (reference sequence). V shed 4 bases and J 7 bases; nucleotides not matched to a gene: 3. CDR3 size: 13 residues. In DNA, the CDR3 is TGTGCCAGCAGCCCCGGGACAGGGAATGAGCAGTTCTTC. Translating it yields CASSPGTGNEQFF. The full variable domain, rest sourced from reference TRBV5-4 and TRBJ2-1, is ETGVTQSPTHLIKTRGQQVTLRCSSQSGHNTVSWYQQALGQGPQFIFQYYREEENGRGNFPPRFSGLQFPNYSSELNVNALELDDSALYLCASSPGTGNEQFFGPGTRLTVL.

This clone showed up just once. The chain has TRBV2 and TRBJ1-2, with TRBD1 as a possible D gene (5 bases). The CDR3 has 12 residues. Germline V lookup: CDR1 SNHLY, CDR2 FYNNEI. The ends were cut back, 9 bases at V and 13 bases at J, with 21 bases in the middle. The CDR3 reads CARWDRGLRSTF. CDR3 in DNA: TGTGCCAGGTGGGACCGGGGCTTGAGGTCCACCTTC.

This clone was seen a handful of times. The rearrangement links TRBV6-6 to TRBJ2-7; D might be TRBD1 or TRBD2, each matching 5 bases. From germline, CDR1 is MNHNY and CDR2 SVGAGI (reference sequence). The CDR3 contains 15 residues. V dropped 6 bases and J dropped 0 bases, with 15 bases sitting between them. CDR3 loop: CASSLDGASSYEQYF. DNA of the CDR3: TGTGCCAGCAGCCTTGACGGGGCAAGCTCCTACGAGCAGTACTTC.

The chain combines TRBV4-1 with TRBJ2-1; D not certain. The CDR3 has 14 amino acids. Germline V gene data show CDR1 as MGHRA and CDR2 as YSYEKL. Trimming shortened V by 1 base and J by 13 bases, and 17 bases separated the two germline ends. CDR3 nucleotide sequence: TGCGCCAGCAGCCAAGTAATCTCGCCCATGGTTCAGTTCTTC. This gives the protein CASSQVISPMVQFF.

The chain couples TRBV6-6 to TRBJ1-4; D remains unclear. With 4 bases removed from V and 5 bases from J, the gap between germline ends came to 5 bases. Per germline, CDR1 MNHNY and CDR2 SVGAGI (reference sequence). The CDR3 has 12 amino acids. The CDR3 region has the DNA TGTGCCAGCAGTTCGCCAAATGAAAAACTGTTTTTT. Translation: CASSSPNEKLFF.